This TCR beta chain was observed in a study of metastatic and nonmetastatic thyroid tumors. Across the whole study: Samples came from malignant and benign thyroid patients, and repertoires were compared across blood and tumor or nodule tissue.

CDR1 is MRHNA, CDR2 SNTAGT, per germline. Deletions cut 3 bases from V and 4 bases from J, with 12 bases between. There are 14 residues in the CDR3. This clone was counted at least ten times. Its specificity is not known. At the DNA level, this CDR3 is encoded by other sequences in the same sample as well. Not a single patient had been given any form of treatment at any point before undergoing thyroid surgery. TCRdb reanalyzed the PCR reads with MiXCR. The sample comprises just under 60,000 clones, 16% of which are singletons, and roughly a tenth rests with the top ten. Overall study results and limits: Reportedly, malignant thyroid tumors had significantly higher TCR beta diversity than benign nodules, in blood and tumor.

This clonotype originated in a male donor with papillary thyroid cancer or a benign thyroid nodule (not recorded which). Some clones in this sample may be carry-over from other donors' samples. Sequencing was performed on blood. The genes are TRBV6-4 and TRBJ1-2; D unresolved. The CDR3: CASSEGPLSYGYTF. The CDR3, as DNA: TGTGCCAGCAGTGAAGGTCCGTTATCCTATGGCTACACCTTC.